This T cell receptor beta chain came from a study of siplizumab effects on memory and regulatory T cells. This CDR3 comprises 12 residues. Trimming shortened V by 3 bases and J by 6 bases, and 8 bases separated the two germline ends. Germline-derived CDR1 and CDR2 are SGHTA and FQGNSA. Details on this clone: Its antigen is not identified.

Regarding the study as a whole: Among alloreactive clones, only a minor fraction mapped to unstimulated subsets. Siplizumab, the agent tested, significantly reduced alloreactive sequences traceable to unstimulated CD4+ memory cells. Confirmation was lacking for the suppressive function of proliferating Tregs derived from siplizumab cultures. A major contribution to the alloresponse seemed to be made by naive T cells, which seemed more diverse than memory cells.

The assay was immunoSEQ multiplex PCR, and TCRdb's table has in-frame clones only and misses some. The sample comprises tens of thousands of clones, around 90% of which are singletons, and approximately 29% rests with the top ten. V and J are TRBV7-2 and TRBJ1-2, with D unresolved. This TCR derives from a human donor in good health. The sequenced sample consisted of CD8+ T cells sorted from blood. The CDR3 bases are TGTGCCAGCAGCTTGGACGCCCATGGCTACACCTTC. It yields the protein CASSLDAHGYTF.